This is a list of T cell receptor beta chains from one sample in a study of blood T cell repertoires in COVID-19. The method was immunoSEQ multiplex PCR; TCRdb's version includes in-frame clones alone and lacks a portion of them. This table holds some 87,000 clones, almost 95% found once. The sample consisted of peripheral blood. These receptors originate from a woman aged 60-75 years with active COVID-19. CDR3s include the opening cysteine and the closing phenylalanine or tryptophan. D genes are given only for firm matches. Not all rows give a size; the values are once, few, many and, for expanded clones, a class.

j_gene | d_gene | abundance | v_gene | CDR3aa | CDR3nt
TRBJ1-3 | - | - | TRBV25-1 | CASSLPGSSGNTIYF | TGTGCCAGCAGTCTCCCGGGGAGCTCTGGAAACACCATATATTTT
TRBJ2-1 | TRBD1 | - | TRBV19 | CASSIQGAYNEQFF | TGTGCCAGTAGTATACAGGGGGCTTACAATGAGCAGTTCTTC
TRBJ2-1 | TRBD2 | - | TRBV6-4 | CASSASGTYNEQFF | TGTGCCAGCAGTGCTAGCGGGACCTACAATGAGCAGTTCTTC
TRBJ1-5 | - | - | TRBV2 | CASSGQTSNQPQHF | TGTGCCAGCAGCGGACAGACAAGCAATCAGCCCCAGCATTTT
TRBJ1-2 | - | - | TRBV28 | CASSFRRLDGYTF | TGTGCCAGCAGTTTTCGGCGACTAGATGGCTACACCTTC
TRBJ1-1 | TRBD1 | - | TRBV28 | CASRPGQGVGAFF | TGTGCCAGCAGGCCGGGACAGGGGGTTGGTGCTTTCTTT
TRBJ1-6 | TRBD1 | - | TRBV19 | CASKVGQGVDSPLHF | TGTGCCAGTAAGGTGGGACAGGGTGTGGATTCACCCCTCCACTTT
TRBJ1-1 | - | - | TRBV5-8 | CASSKDRNTEAFF | TGTGCCAGCAGCAAGGACAGGAACACTGAAGCTTTCTTT
TRBJ2-2 | TRBD1 | - | TRBV5-4 | CASSSDRGKNTGELFF | TGTGCCAGCAGCTCGGACAGGGGGAAGAACACCGGGGAGCTGTTTTTT
TRBJ2-7 | TRBD1 | - | TRBV9 | CASSEGGNEQYF | TGTGCCAGCAGCGAAGGGGGCAACGAGCAGTACTTC
TRBJ2-2 | TRBD1 | once | TRBV24-1 | CATSDRGRSVTGELFF | TGTGCCACCAGCGACAGGGGGCGTAGTGTCACCGGGGAGCTGTTTTTT
TRBJ2-7 | TRBD1 | - | TRBV30 | CAWSRFGQAREQYF | TGTGCCTGGAGTCGTTTCGGACAGGCTAGAGAGCAGTACTTC
TRBJ2-1 | TRBD2 | - | TRBV5-4 | CASSSGLAGGEYNEQFF | TGTGCCAGCAGCTCAGGACTAGCGGGGGGGGAATACAATGAGCAGTTCTTC
TRBJ1-6 | TRBD1 | - | TRBV6-1 | CASSENGQGASAPLHF | TGTGCCAGCAGTGAAAACGGACAGGGGGCCTCGGCACCCCTCCACTTT
TRBJ1-6 | - | - | TRBV5-8 | CASKAGPDNSPLHF | TGTGCCAGCAAGGCAGGGCCAGATAATTCACCCCTCCACTTT
TRBJ2-1 | - | - | TRBV7-9 | CASSLGPTDNEQFF | TGTGCCAGCAGCTTGGGTCCGACTGACAATGAGCAGTTCTTC
TRBJ1-2 | - | - | TRBV19 | CAGRAREVPYGYTF | TGTGCCGGCCGCGCCAGGGAGGTTCCTTATGGCTACACCTTC
TRBJ1-3 | - | - | TRBV6-4 | CASSDPQVNTIYF | TGTGCCAGCAGTGACCCTCAGGTAAACACCATATATTTT
TRBJ1-3 | - | - | TRBV6-5 | CASRLDRAGNTIYF | TGTGCCAGCAGACTTGACAGAGCTGGAAACACCATATATTTT
TRBJ2-4 | - | - | TRBV7-2 | CASSLVVLAKNIQYF | TGTGCCAGCAGCTTAGTGGTACTAGCCAAAAACATTCAGTACTTC
TRBJ1-1 | - | - | TRBV4-1 | CASSRGQMNTEAFF | TGCGCCAGCAGCCGGGGGCAAATGAACACTGAAGCTTTCTTT
TRBJ2-3 | TRBD2 | - | TRBV5-1 | CASSLEVAGGPDTQYF | TGCGCCAGCAGCTTGGAGGTAGCGGGGGGGCCAGATACGCAGTATTTT
TRBJ1-1 | TRBD1 | - | TRBV19 | CASSIREGAGTEAFF | TGTGCCAGTAGTATCCGAGAGGGGGCCGGCACTGAAGCTTTCTTT
TRBJ2-7 | - | - | TRBV4-2 | CASSQEILGGLTYEQYF | TGTGCCAGCAGCCAAGAAATCCTGGGAGGCTTGACCTACGAGCAGTACTTC
TRBJ2-4 | TRBD2 | - | TRBV5-1 | CASSTGLERGGRAIQYF | TGCGCCAGCAGCACCGGACTTGAGCGGGGGGGCCGCGCCATTCAGTACTTC
TRBJ2-7 | TRBD1 | - | TRBV10-3 | CAITQNDRGGEQYF | TGTGCCATCACCCAAAATGACAGGGGTGGCGAGCAGTACTTC
TRBJ2-7 | - | - | TRBV6-5 | CASRVVQGPSEQYF | TGTGCCAGCAGAGTGGTGCAGGGGCCCTCAGAGCAGTACTTC
TRBJ1-2 | - | - | TRBV19 | CASISTPGEGPTYGYTF | TGTGCCAGTATCTCTACCCCCGGGGAAGGGCCGACCTATGGCTACACCTTC
TRBJ2-7 | - | - | TRBV2 | CASNREAYEQYF | TGTGCCAGCAACCGGGAAGCCTACGAGCAGTACTTC
TRBJ1-1 | - | - | TRBV7-2 | CASISPGSTEAFF | TGTGCCAGCATCTCCCCCGGGAGCACTGAAGCTTTCTTT
TRBJ2-1 | TRBD1 | - | TRBV5-5 | CASRLTGNNEQFF | TGTGCCAGCAGGCTGACAGGGAACAATGAGCAGTTCTTC
TRBJ2-2 | - | once | TRBV6-5 | CASSKLDTGELFF | TGTGCCAGCAGTAAGCTAGACACCGGGGAGCTGTTTTTT
TRBJ1-6 | - | - | TRBV10-2 | CASSDNRNNSPLHF | TGCGCCAGCAGTGATAACAGAAATAATTCACCCCTCCACTTT
TRBJ2-7 | - | - | TRBV25-1 | CASRGARTYEQYF | TGTGCCAGCAGAGGGGCAAGAACCTACGAGCAGTACTTC
TRBJ2-1 | TRBD1 | - | TRBV19 | CASSPDRGVVYNEQFF | TGTGCCAGTAGTCCTGACAGGGGGGTCGTATACAATGAGCAGTTCTTC
TRBJ2-7 | - | - | TRBV7-8 | CASSPRLAYEQYF | TGTGCCAGCAGCCCCCGACTAGCCTACGAGCAGTACTTC
TRBJ1-2 | TRBD1 | - | TRBV6-5 | CASSYSDRNYGYTF | TGTGCCAGCAGTTACTCGGACAGGAACTATGGCTACACCTTC
TRBJ1-4 | - | - | TRBV3-1/TRBV3-2 | CASSQQAEKLFF | TGTGCCAGCAGCCAACAGGCTGAAAAACTGTTTTTT